The present T cell receptor beta chain was sequenced within a study of vaccination and CD4 T cells after COVID-19. The Oncomine TCR Beta short-read assay sequenced DNA from cultured CD4+ T cells. MiXCR, run by TCRdb on the PCR reads, gives a single entry per CDR3 protein. The table has about 15,000 distinct CDR3 sequences, 78% seen once. Regarding treatment: approximately nine-day PBMC culture with coronavirus spike peptide pools or control peptides (ViraFEST assay). The CDR3 contains 13 residues. CDR1 and CDR2 (germline): DFQATT, SNEGSKA (reference sequence). V trimming: 5 bases; J trimming: 6 bases; junction bases outside the gene matches: 8. On this clonotype itself: Its specificity is unknown.

The sample in question was CD4+ T cells from blood, cultured in vitro, obtained after SARS-CoV-2 vaccination. This chain connects TRBV20-1 to TRBJ1-2, with TRBD1 matching over 8 bases. This clonotype originated in a human donor who received a COVID-19 vaccine. The CDR3 region has the DNA TGCAGTGCTCTGACAGGGGTAGAGAATGGCTACACCTTC. Translating it yields CSALTGVENGYTF.